The 5 T cell receptor beta chains listed next were all sequenced from one sample in a study of cytomegalovirus exposure and HLA in healthy donors. 13 Jbeta primers and 60 Vbeta primers were used for the PCR. The table came from immunoSEQ multiplex PCR; TCRdb's copy has only in-frame clones and leaves some out. Seen here are 100,000 or so clones, over 70% observed once, and the top ten hold 1% to 1.5%. Sequencing used PBMCs. These receptors were collected from a man between 40 and 49 years old in good health and CMV-seronegative.

The rearrangement uses TRBV7-9 and TRBJ1-5; no definite D call. Germline V gene lookup returns CDR1 SEHNR and CDR2 FQNEAQ (reference sequence). This CDR3 spans 14 amino acids. V dropped 1 base and J dropped 7 bases, with 11 bases sitting between them. The CDR3 DNA reads as TGTGCCAGCAGCTTAGTTGAGGGATCCCAGCCCCAGCATTTT. Translating it yields CASSLVEGSQPQHF.

This clone was detected only a few times. The rearrangement links TRBV7-3 to TRBJ2-7; tentatively, D is TRBD1 (5 bases). Germline CDR1 and CDR2: SGHTA and FQGTGA. V was cut by 1 base and J by 5 bases, with 9 bases left in between. The CDR3 runs 13 residues. CDR3 sequence reads: CASSLMWGHEQYF. As DNA, the CDR3 is TGTGCCAGCAGCTTAATGTGGGGCCACGAGCAGTACTTC.

V gene TRBV19 combines with J gene TRBJ2-3; 10 bases align to TRBD2. The CDR3 runs to 16 residues. CDR1 and CDR2 (germline): LNHDA, SQIVND (reference sequence). Trimming took 7 bases from V and 1 from J; bases not matched to a gene: 8. CDR3 residues: CASTNLAGARTDTQYF. The CDR3, as DNA: TGTGCCAGTACAAACCTAGCGGGGGCCCGCACAGATACGCAGTATTTT.

The genes are TRBV30 and TRBJ1-1, with D possibly being TRBD1 (5 bases). Looked up from germline, CDR1 is GTSNPN and CDR2 is SVGIG (reference sequence). Trimming left V 3 bases short and J 4 bases short, with 15 bases between. CDR3 length: 14 amino acids. The CDR3 here is CAWRTRGAGTEAFF. The CDR3 DNA is TGTGCCTGGAGGACTAGGGGCGCCGGCACTGAAGCTTTCTTT.

This chain links TRBV7-6 with TRBJ1-4; D might be TRBD1 (5 bases). CDR1 and CDR2 (germline): SGHVS, FNYEAQ. Trimming took 1 base from V and 2 from J, leaving 11 bases between them. The CDR3 contains 16 residues. As DNA, the CDR3 is TGTGCCAGCAGCTTAGAAGTCCCAGGGACTAATGAAAAACTGTTTTTT. Protein product: CASSLEVPGTNEKLFF.